These 9 T cell receptor beta chains were sequenced from one sample in a study of cytotoxic CD8 clonotypes in ibrutinib-treated CLL. Only in-frame clones appear in the TCRdb table, and some are missing; sequencing was by immunoSEQ multiplex PCR. This sample has 300,000 to 350,000 clones, with about 80% found just once. Here the sequenced sample was PBMCs, taken before ibrutinib treatment. The receptor source for this set is a human donor with chronic lymphocytic leukemia.

The V call is TRBV2, the J call TRBJ1-5; no definite D call. In germline, CDR1 is SNHLY, CDR2 FYNNEI. The CDR3 is made up of 14 amino acids. The germline V and J ends were trimmed by 8 bases and 2 bases, with 13 bases remaining between them. This CDR3 reads CASGGLPGNQPQHF. The CDR3 DNA follows: TGTGCCAGCGGAGGGTTACCCGGCAATCAGCCCCAGCATTTT.

This clone has a handful of counts. This chain connects TRBV7-4 to TRBJ1-5; 7 nucleotides match TRBD1. The V and J ends lost 2 bases and 5 bases, in that order; junction bases with no gene match: 9. The germline V gene encodes CDR1 SGHVT and CDR2 SQSDAQ. The CDR3 spans 16 residues. For the CDR3, the DNA is TGTGCCAGCAGCTTAAGGCGCGGCAGGGGGGATCAGCCCCAGCATTTT. It is translated as CASSLRRGRGDQPQHF.

The chain employs TRBV7-8 and TRBJ2-4; 14 nucleotides align to TRBD2. Germline V gene lookup returns CDR1 SGHVS and CDR2 FQNEAQ. Germline trimming cut 3 bases from V and 0 bases from J; bases unmatched to any gene: 4. The CDR3 loop spans 18 amino acids. For the CDR3, the DNA is TGTGCCAGCAGCTTGGGACTAGCGGGAGAGTTAGCCAAAAACATTCAGTACTTC. It translates to CASSLGLAGELAKNIQYF.

This clone has just a few counts. The rearrangement joins TRBV19 to TRBJ2-3; D is possibly TRBD2 (5 bases). Trimming left V 0 bases short and J 1 base short, with 17 bases between. Germline CDR1 and CDR2: LNHDA and SQIVND (reference sequence). The CDR3 loop spans 18 amino acids. The CDR3 nucleotides read TGTGCCAGTAGTATAGATCCCCACAAGGCGGGTGGCACAGATACGCAGTATTTT. It encodes CASSIDPHKAGGTDTQYF.

The CDR3 region is CASSRTRMYYTF. For the CDR3, the DNA is TGTGCCAGCAGTCGGACCCGAATGTACTACACCTTC. J is TRBJ1-2 and V is TRBV2; D ambiguous. Germline V gene lookup returns CDR1 SNHLY and CDR2 FYNNEI. The CDR3 is 12 amino acids. Trimming stripped 5 bases from V and 10 bases from J, with 14 bases between.

The V and J genes are TRBV5-4 and TRBJ2-7; D remains unclear. The CDR3 contains 12 residues. Germline assignment: CDR1 SGHNT and CDR2 YYREEE (reference sequence). V was trimmed by 2 bases and J by 2 bases, leaving 5 bases between them. The CDR3 nucleotides are TGTGCCAGCAGCTTCGGAGCCTACGAGCAGTACTTC. Its translation is CASSFGAYEQYF.

J is TRBJ2-2 and V is TRBV4-2; a weak D match, TRBD1 (5 bases). V was pared by 4 bases and J by 6 bases, with 12 bases between. The CDR3 runs 14 residues. Germline V lookup: CDR1 LGHNA, CDR2 YNFKEQ. CDR3 sequence (DNA): TGTGCCAGCAGCCCTCAGGGAAGCGCCGGGGAGCTGTTTTTT. It translates to CASSPQGSAGELFF.

The chain combines TRBV15 with TRBJ2-1; D perhaps matches TRBD2 (6 bases). This CDR3 comprises 16 residues. Between the trimmed V and J ends, which lost 5 bases and 3 bases, there was a span of 17 bases. Germline V lookup: CDR1 LNHNV, CDR2 YYDKDF (reference sequence). CDR3 sequence (DNA): TGTGCCACCAGCGCGCGGGACTCCGAGGTCTACAATGAGCAGTTCTTC. It is translated as CATSARDSEVYNEQFF.

This clone was found once. V usage is TRBV10-1 and J usage is TRBJ2-7; 8 bases match TRBD2. Per the germline V gene, CDR1 is WNHNN and CDR2 is SYGVQD (reference sequence). The CDR3 length is 13 residues. J lost 5 bases, V lost 4 bases, and 4 bases had no gene match. The CDR3 protein is CASSASGFNEQYF. The DNA of the CDR3 is TGCGCCAGCAGTGCTAGCGGGTTTAACGAGCAGTACTTC.